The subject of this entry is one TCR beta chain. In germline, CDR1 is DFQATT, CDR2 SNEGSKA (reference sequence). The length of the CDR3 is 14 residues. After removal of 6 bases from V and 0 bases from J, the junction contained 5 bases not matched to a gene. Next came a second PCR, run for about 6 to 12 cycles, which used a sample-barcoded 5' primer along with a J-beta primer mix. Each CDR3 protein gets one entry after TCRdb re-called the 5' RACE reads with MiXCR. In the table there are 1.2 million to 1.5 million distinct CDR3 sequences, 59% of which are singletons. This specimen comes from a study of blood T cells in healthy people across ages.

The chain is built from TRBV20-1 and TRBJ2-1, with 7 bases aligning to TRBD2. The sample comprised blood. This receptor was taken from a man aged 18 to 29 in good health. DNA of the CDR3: TGCAGTGCCAGCCGGGACTACTCCTACAATGAGCAGTTCTTC. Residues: CSASRDYSYNEQFF.